This entry features one T cell receptor beta chain sequence. The data are from a study of shared T cell receptors in the human thymus. Profiled with immunoSEQ multiplex PCR; TCRdb holds only in-frame clones, not every one. The table includes about 660,000 clones, 88% detected once. This CDR3 has 16 amino acids. The germline V gene has CDR1 SEHNR and CDR2 FQNEAQ (reference sequence). Losses at the gene ends were 2 bases for V and 5 bases for J; bases not matched to a gene: 11. Another study also made use of these data, one on human thymus T cells. That study adds: Serving as donors were healthy Finnish infants, each of whom was having open corrective surgery for congenital heart defects. It was from resections taken during corrective heart surgery that the thymus tissue came. V and J gene usage appeared biased in thymic and blood repertoires. Highly overlapping thymic repertoires in unrelated individuals were reported by related research.

The chain carries TRBV7-9 and TRBJ2-7; 8 bases match TRBD2. This clonotype originated in a boy younger than two with a congenital heart defect. The sample was thymocytes. This chain's CDR3 is CASSLSAGTRRNEQYF. Written as DNA, the CDR3 is TGTGCCAGCAGCTTAAGTGCCGGGACTAGGCGGAACGAGCAGTACTTC.